This T cell receptor (beta chain) was recovered during a study of shared clonotypes between healthy human individuals. There are 18 residues in the CDR3. V trimming: 4 bases; J trimming: 8 bases; junction bases outside the gene matches: 14. Germline CDR1 is MDHEN and CDR2 is SYDVKM. Healthy and HIV-negative, the adult donors had no recent acute infections or vaccinations. Sequencing was performed with immunoSEQ multiplex PCR; in TCRdb, only in-frame clones are kept and a portion is missing. The repertoire consists of roughly 500,000 clones, with over 70% occurring once and the leading ten covering approximately 12%.

This chain connects TRBV28 to TRBJ2-3; 14 bases fit TRBD2. The sequence came from a woman aged 40-49 years in good health. Some clones in this sample may be carry-over from other donors' samples. Sequencing input: PBMCs. CDR3 loop: CASSSLGTSGSRMSTQYF. DNA for the CDR3: TGTGCCAGCAGTTCCCTCGGGACTAGCGGGAGTCGGATGAGTACGCAGTATTTT.